This T cell receptor (beta chain) was obtained from a study of beta chain features in type 1 diabetes (dated by TCRdb to 2017 to 2018). General notes on the study: Mean age, gender distribution, total cell number and subset yield were not different between patients and healthy donors. Across all samples, around 99 million sorted cells were examined, and cell number per subset correlated strongly with RNA yield. In the study, TCRB repertoires of sorted circulating CD4+ T cell subsets from recently diagnosed type 1 diabetes patients were compared with those of matched healthy donors. Naive and central memory subsets were obtained from all 28 donors, but regulatory and stem cell-like memory subsets were isolated from only 8 patients and roughly 8 healthy donors.

From a lookup of the germline V gene (reference sequence), CDR1 and CDR2 are MNHNY and SVGAGI. Trimming removed 7 bases from V and 4 bases from J, leaving 16 bases between the germline ends. Reading from cysteine to phenylalanine, the CDR3 counts 14 amino acids. CDR3 DNA is the only sequence kept; it has 42 bases, read in frame from the first base. Regarding this clone: This receptor's antigen is unknown. Per-base qualities were not stored, and no clone one base away is much larger.

All of the isolated RNA was reverse transcribed with the High Capacity cDNA Reverse Transcription Kit, so expressed TCRB transcripts were sequenced. Deep immunoSEQ sequencing was performed on naive, central memory and regulatory T cell samples, with an average of about 3.6 million total reads per sample. After sorted cells were lysed in RLT buffer, RNA was extracted with DNase-treated RNeasy Micro or Mini kits, with the choice depending on cell number. To prevent cross-contamination, each cell subset was processed individually, whereas patient and healthy donor samples were processed jointly. Using the immunoSEQ multiplex PCR, TCRB sequences were amplified from cDNA into 87-bp fragments spanning the CDR3 region. The amplicons were sequenced using the Illumina HiSeq platform. Under the source paper's analysis protocol: PCR bias was computationally corrected using synthetic template baselines, reads within Hamming distance 2 were collapsed, and singletons that could not be merged were discarded. Reads were aligned to IMGT to assign V, D and J genes, CDR3 length, and insertions or deletions at six rearrangement sites. Within each subset, clonotype counts were normalized to sorted cell number, after which true diversity and Gini coefficients were computed with the tcR R package. Repertoire sharing was quantified using the overlap coefficient calculated on TCRB nucleotide sequences. Imported from immuneACCESS, the table was reduced by TCRdb to in-frame sequences with V and J called. These copies leave out some clones; in studies compared against another copy, an unresolved V gene accounts for under half, and the cause of the remainder is not known. The DNA was the basis for D and trimming; V, J and clone size are from that table. In all, the sample holds about 340,000 clones, and approximately 9.7% of those were seen once. The ten biggest clones cover 0.9% to 1.1% of the sample.

Overall study results and their limits: Because small numbers of individuals were included in the HLA sub-analyses, any influence of HLA type on TCRB rearrangement was left unresolved. The naive, central memory and regulatory TCRB repertoires appeared to resemble one another more closely among patients than among healthy donors. PCR might favor shorter templates, but patient and control samples were amplified and corrected together, so any skew would affect both groups equally. Patients with type 1 diabetes made fewer insertions and deleted more nucleotides at VDJ recombination sites, implying thymic rearrangement abnormalities. Because cDNA was sequenced instead of genomic DNA, highly expressing activated cells could be over-represented, though the groups showed no difference in activation or CD3 levels. Type 1 diabetes patients showed a moderate but significant shortening of TCRB CDR3 length in all four CD4+ subsets.

From each donor, a single peripheral blood sample of about 120 mL on average was drawn into heparinised tubes. Using a panel that included CD45RO, CCR7, CD25, CD127, CD95 and CD27, naive, central memory, regulatory and stem cell-like memory CD4+ T cells were sorted on a BD FACSAria II. A purity above 95% was achieved for all sorted populations. PBMCs were isolated right away by Lymphoprep density gradient centrifugation and were stained directly, without culture. Samples were stained and sorted in pairs, with one healthy donor and one patient per experiment, so that batch effects were minimized. The V gene is TRBV6-6 and the J gene is TRBJ1-2; no D segment can be confidently identified. The sequence derives from a man aged 25-45 years with type 1 diabetes. Sequencing was done on a sample of central memory CD4+ T cells from blood. The nucleotide sequence is given as TGTGCCAGCACCGACCTAGAGTTCGCCTATGGCTACACCTTC. Protein translation: CASTDLEFAYGYTF.